Detailed here is one TCR beta chain. The sample belongs to a study of cytomegalovirus exposure and HLA in healthy donors. The PCR used 60 Vbeta and 13 Jbeta primers. Measured with immunoSEQ multiplex PCR; TCRdb has only the in-frame clones, and not every one. The table lists about 150,000 clones, approximately 78% of them singletons. Germline CDR1 reads SGDLS; CDR2 reads YYNGEE. With 0 bases clipped from V and 1 base from J, the junction kept 2 bases outside the gene matches. The CDR3 has 15 residues. The genes are TRBV9 and TRBJ2-7; 9 positions agree with TRBD1. The sequence was collected from a woman aged 45-65 years in good health and CMV-seropositive. The sequenced sample consisted of PBMCs. The CDR3 DNA reads as TGTGCCAGCAGCGTAGAAGGGACAGGGTCCTACGAGCAGTACTTC. As protein: CASSVEGTGSYEQYF.